A selection of T cell receptor beta chains follows, all from one sample in a study of CD8+CD57+ T cells in acquired aplastic anemia. TCRdb passed the reads through MiXCR, listing each CDR3 protein once. The repertoire has 100,000 to 120,000 distinct CDR3 sequences, roughly 51% of them found once; the top ten carry roughly 30%. Sample: sorted CD4+, CD8+, or CD8+CD57+ T cells (not recorded which) from PBMCs. The receptor source for this set is a human donor in good health, serving as a control. CDR3s leave out the opening cysteine and the closing phenylalanine or tryptophan. The size of a clone is reported for some rows only, either as once, few or many, or as a class for expanded clones.

v_gene	j_gene	abundance	CDR3aa
TRBV20-1	TRBJ2-7	.	SARVPGQGWPEQY
TRBV15	TRBJ1-2	once	ATSRGGTGIVYGYT
TRBV5-5	TRBJ2-5	.	ASSPGLGETQC
TRBV10-2	TRBJ1-1	.	ASSESSSNTEAF
TRBV5-4	TRBJ2-7	many	ASSYGTSGEQY
TRBV13	TRBJ2-4	many	ASSPRGTSGAGNIQY
TRBV12-5	TRBJ2-2	.	ARGLVIGGPGELF
TRBV5-1	TRBJ2-7	many	ASSLPGEIYEQY
TRBV10-3	TRBJ1-4	.	AIRGTAEKLF
TRBV6-1	TRBJ1-2	many	ASTEMGASGYT
TRBV2	TRBJ1-5	many	ASSDWGADQPQH
TRBV19	TRBJ1-5	.	ASSTADQPQH
TRBV7-9	TRBJ2-2	.	ASSLVERRAGELF
TRBV6-5	TRBJ1-5	many	ASSYSQEANQPQH
TRBV30	TRBJ2-7	many	AWSVLPNEQY
TRBV4-3	TRBJ1-1	many	ASSQFSNTEAF
TRBV15	TRBJ1-3	.	ATSRRSGNTIY
TRBV9	TRBJ2-4	many	ASSPSGGASLAKNIQY
TRBV2	TRBJ1-5	many	ASRADSGQPQH
TRBV19	TRBJ2-7	.	ASIPRPRGGGQGDEQY
TRBV4-1	TRBJ2-7	many	ASSQDGYEQY
TRBV10-3	TRBJ2-1	.	AISGGGRGKSYNEQF
TRBV7-2	TRBJ2-7	.	ASSQDSGYEQY
TRBV6-5	TRBJ2-7	many	ASSSDRIPYEQY
TRBV25-1	TRBJ2-7	.	ASSRRDWSSYEQY
TRBV20-1	TRBJ2-7	few	SARDHLAYEQY
TRBV14	TRBJ2-7	few	ASSLEGGSYVQY
TRBV29-1	TRBJ2-2	.	SVEEGLAVGELF
TRBV11-2	TRBJ1-1	many	ASSLPTGAAEAF
TRBV4-1	TRBJ1-1	many	ASSQDSGPKAF
TRBV29-1	TRBJ2-7	.	SVEEAATGGRSYEQY
TRBV25-1	TRBJ2-6	.	ASSEDRVSGANVLT
TRBV5-4	TRBJ2-1	many	ASSFGTVNEQF
TRBV9	TRBJ2-7	.	ASSVGSSYEQY
TRBV6-2/TRBV6-3	TRBJ1-6	many	ASSYFGGDNSPLH
TRBV5-1	TRBJ2-1	.	ASSMVGTYNEQF
TRBV20-1	TRBJ2-3	many	SASFAGGLTDTQY
TRBV10-3	TRBJ2-7	.	AISESLAGGYEQY
TRBV9	TRBJ2-7	once	ASSRLTGGGYEQY
TRBV2	TRBJ2-1	few	ASRDSSGVYNEQF
TRBV5-5	TRBJ2-6	many	ASTSPSVSGANVLT
TRBV25-1	TRBJ2-7	few	ASSGGDRGEQY
TRBV6-1	TRBJ1-6	.	ASSVETDNSPLH
TRBV24-1	TRBJ1-2	once	ATWDRGADGYT
TRBV20-1	TRBJ2-3	.	SARGWRLDTDTQY
TRBV20-1	TRBJ2-7	.	SARLDSSYEQY
TRBV19	TRBJ2-1	few	ASSIGAGDYNEQF
TRBV9	TRBJ1-1	many	ASSVSGTSNTEAF
TRBV20-1	TRBJ2-5	.	SAWDEETQY
TRBV12-3/TRBV12-4	TRBJ1-3	many	ASSYDRAGNTIY
TRBV29-1	TRBJ2-7	many	SVRTSGGAYEQY
TRBV19	TRBJ2-7	many	ASSMGEGALYEQY
TRBV20-1	TRBJ1-2	.	SAYRNGYT
TRBV7-8	TRBJ2-7	.	ASSLAPRRTSGPYEQY
TRBV6-1	TRBJ1-1	many	ASSEALGSRLEAF
TRBV4-3	TRBJ2-7	many	ASSQGAAPFYEQY
TRBV20-1	TRBJ1-4	many	SARDEVSDNEKLF
TRBV20-1	TRBJ2-5	many	SARKFGDSQETQY
TRBV7-6	TRBJ1-2	many	ASSLGTGVTANYGYT